This record concerns one T cell receptor (beta chain) sequence. The primer mix had 60 Vbeta and 13 Jbeta primers. Sequencing used immunoSEQ multiplex PCR; TCRdb keeps in-frame clones, though not all of them. The sample yields roughly 160,000 clones, over 60% seen once. V was shortened by 0 bases and J by 5 bases, with 10 bases between the two germline ends. This CDR3 contains 14 residues. Germline V gene lookup returns CDR1 LGHNA and CDR2 YSLEER. These data are taken from a study of cytomegalovirus exposure and HLA in healthy donors. The receptor was derived from a woman under 40 in good health and CMV-seronegative. This rearrangement joins TRBV4-3 to TRBJ2-5, with D maybe TRBD2 (5 bases). The sample consisted of PBMCs. CDR3 residues: CASSQDPGWETQYF. CDR3 bases: TGCGCCAGCAGCCAAGATCCGGGGTGGGAGACCCAGTACTTC.